One and the same sample provided the 15 T cell receptor beta chains below, sequenced in a study of blood T cell repertoires in COVID-19. Only in-frame clones appear in the TCRdb table, and some are missing; sequencing was by immunoSEQ multiplex PCR. The sample lists a few hundred thousand clones, roughly 88% occurring once. The specimen sequenced was peripheral blood. Receptors originate from a woman in her 50s with acute or convalescent COVID-19.

A few counts support this clone. Other DNA sequences in this sample translate to the same CDR3. The chain carries TRBV12-3 or TRBV12-4 and TRBJ2-7; D not certain. V was trimmed by 4 bases and J by 1 base, leaving 5 bases between them. This CDR3 spans 12 amino acids. CDR3 bases: TGTGCCAGCAGTTCCAGGTCCTACGAGCAGTACTTC. This sequence encodes CASSSRSYEQYF.

The genes are TRBV19 and TRBJ2-7; 8 bases agree with TRBD1. Germline CDR1 LNHDA, CDR2 SQIVND (reference sequence). This CDR3 contains 17 residues. V lost 6 bases to trimming and J lost 1 base; unmatched junction nucleotides: 14. Here the CDR3 reads CASSIHPRQGRSYEQYF. The CDR3 nucleotides read TGTGCCAGTAGCATTCACCCTAGACAGGGGCGATCCTACGAGCAGTACTTC.

This chain links TRBV7-9 with TRBJ2-1, with a tentative D call TRBD1 (5 bases). Germline assignment: CDR1 SEHNR and CDR2 FQNEAQ (reference sequence). The CDR3 has 15 residues. Trimming removed 1 base at V and 2 bases at J, with 9 bases between. CDR3 DNA: TGTGCCAGCAGCTTAGGAAGGGGCGCCTACAATGAGCAGTTCTTC. Translating it yields CASSLGRGAYNEQFF. The variable domain in full, with the rest retrieved from reference TRBV7-9 and TRBJ2-1, is DTGVSQNPRHKITKRGQNVTFRCDPISEHNRLYWYRQTLGQGPEFLTYFQNEAQLEKSRLLSDRFSAERPKGSFSTLEIQRTEQGDSAMYLCASSLGRGAYNEQFFGPGTRLTVL.

The chain recombines TRBV28 with TRBJ2-2; D perhaps matches TRBD1 (6 bases). Germline lookup yields CDR1 MDHEN and CDR2 SYDVKM. Trimming removed 4 bases from V and 0 bases from J, with 6 bases in between. CDR3 length: 14 amino acids. The CDR3 spells CASSSGANTGELFF. The CDR3 DNA sequence: TGTGCCAGCAGTTCAGGGGCGAACACCGGGGAGCTGTTTTTT.

This rearrangement joins TRBV2 to TRBJ1-4, with a weak D call TRBD1 (5 bases). The CDR3 has 15 residues. Trimming pared 6 bases from V and 0 bases from J, leaving 11 bases between. Germline assignment: CDR1 SNHLY and CDR2 FYNNEI. This chain's CDR3 is CASRGLGATNEKLFF. CDR3 nucleotide sequence: TGTGCCAGCAGGGGCTTAGGGGCAACTAATGAAAAACTGTTTTTT.

The gene calls are TRBV11-2 and TRBJ1-5; D is possibly TRBD1 (6 bases). Germline assignment: CDR1 SGHAT and CDR2 FQNNGV. This CDR3 has 14 residues. Between the trimmed V and J ends, which lost 5 bases and 4 bases, there was a span of 12 bases. Here the CDR3 reads CASSAGQPNQPQHF. The CDR3 DNA follows: TGTGCCAGCAGCGCCGGACAGCCTAATCAGCCCCAGCATTTT.

Turning to this clone: Other DNA sequences of this sample code for an identical CDR3. V is TRBV7-3 and J is TRBJ1-2, with D perhaps matching TRBD1 (5 bases). V was trimmed by 4 bases and J by 3 bases, leaving 9 bases between them. CDR3 length: 13 residues. Germline assignment: CDR1 SGHTA and CDR2 FQGTGA. CDR3 DNA sequence: TGTGCCAGCAGCTCCGGGGGAGACTATGGCTACACCTTC. This codes for CASSSGGDYGYTF.

This clone has just one count. The chain uses TRBV5-1 and TRBJ1-1; D is unclear. The CDR3 spans 18 residues. Germline values: CDR1 SGHRS, CDR2 YFSETQ. Trimming shortened V by 1 base and J by 4 bases, and 23 bases separated the two germline ends. CDR3 amino acids: CASSLLAGVGGEGTEAFF. The DNA for the CDR3 is TGCGCCAGCAGCTTGTTGGCGGGAGTGGGAGGAGAGGGCACTGAAGCTTTCTTT.

V gene TRBV5-1 combines with J gene TRBJ1-1; D is possibly TRBD1 (5 bases). Germline V gene sequence: CDR1 SGHRS, CDR2 YFSETQ. This CDR3 contains 14 residues. V was clipped by 8 bases and J by 1 base, with 15 bases between them. The CDR3 nucleotides read TGCGCCAGTTCAGCTGACAGACCGAACACTGAAGCTTTCTTT. Encoded protein: CASSADRPNTEAFF.

The gene calls are TRBV24-1 and TRBJ2-1, with a possible D match to TRBD1 (6 bases). The CDR3 is 17 amino acids. The V and J ends lost 10 bases and 1 base respectively, with 22 bases between them. Germline-derived CDR1 and CDR2 are KGHDR and SFDVKD. The CDR3 spells CATEPGATGNSYNEQFF. CDR3 DNA: TGTGCCACAGAACCAGGGGCGACGGGGAATTCCTACAATGAGCAGTTCTTC.

The chain carries TRBV3-1 (or the pseudogene TRBV3-2) and TRBJ1-4; a weak D match, TRBD1 (5 bases). The germline CDR1 and CDR2 sequences are LGHDT and YNNKEL (reference sequence). There are 13 residues in the CDR3. Deletions cut 0 bases from V and 10 bases from J, with 9 bases between. CDR3 nucleotides: TGTGCCAGCAGCCAAGATCGCGGGGGAAAACTGTTTTTT. Translation: CASSQDRGGKLFF.

The DNA for the CDR3 is TGTGCCAGCAGCTTCCGGGACAGCTGGTTCGCAGATACGCAGTATTTT. It codes for CASSFRDSWFADTQYF. This chain links TRBV9 with TRBJ2-3; 7 nucleotides match TRBD1. This CDR3 is built from 16 residues. Trimming took 4 bases from V and 4 from J; bases not matched to a gene: 12. The germline V gene encodes CDR1 SGDLS and CDR2 YYNGEE.

The chain recombines TRBV30 with TRBJ2-7; TRBD2 might be the D (6 bases). The germline V gene encodes CDR1 GTSNPN and CDR2 SVGIG (reference sequence). The CDR3 covers 12 residues. Trimming stripped 4 bases from V and 9 bases from J, with 16 bases between. The CDR3 is CAWKPWARGQYF. CDR3 nucleotides: TGTGCCTGGAAGCCTTGGGCGCGGGGGCAGTACTTC.

V usage is TRBV4-1 and J usage is TRBJ1-5, with D perhaps matching TRBD1 (5 bases). The CDR3 extends over 18 amino acids. V lost 3 bases and J 0 bases, leaving 18 bases between the germline ends. From germline, CDR1 is MGHRA and CDR2 YSYEKL. The CDR3 protein is CASSHPRAGAYSNQPQHF. In DNA, the CDR3 is TGCGCCAGCAGCCACCCCAGGGCAGGAGCATATAGCAATCAGCCCCAGCATTTT.

The chain links TRBV4-3 to TRBJ2-3, with 8 positions matching TRBD1. The CDR3 is 15 amino acids. The junction had 7 bases not matched to a gene; V was cut back by 4 bases and J by 4 bases. Germline V gene lookup returns CDR1 LGHNA and CDR2 YSLEER. The CDR3 nucleotides read TGCGCCAGCAGCCCGTGGCAGGGGGCTTCAGATACGCAGTATTTT. Translating gives CASSPWQGASDTQYF.